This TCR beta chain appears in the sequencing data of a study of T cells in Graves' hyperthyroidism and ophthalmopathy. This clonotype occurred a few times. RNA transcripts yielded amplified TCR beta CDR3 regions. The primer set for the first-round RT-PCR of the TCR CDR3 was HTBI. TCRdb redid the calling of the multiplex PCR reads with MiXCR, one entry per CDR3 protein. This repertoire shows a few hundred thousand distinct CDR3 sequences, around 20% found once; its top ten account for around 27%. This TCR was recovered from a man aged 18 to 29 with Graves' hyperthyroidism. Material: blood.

The CDR3 is CASTTGGYEQYF. In DNA, the CDR3 is TGTGCCAGTACGACAGGGGGCTACGAGCAGTACTTC. The V gene is TRBV27, the J gene TRBJ2-7, with TRBD1 matching over 9 bases. The V and J ends lost 9 bases and 3 bases, in that order; junction bases with no gene match: 3. The V gene's germline CDR1 is MNHEY and CDR2 SMNVEV (reference sequence). The CDR3 extends over 12 amino acids.